Listed here are 28 T cell receptor beta chains from one sample, sequenced in a study of shared clonotypes between healthy human individuals. This table comes from immunoSEQ multiplex PCR, and its TCRdb copy is limited to in-frame clones, with some not included. Among roughly 2 million clones, 95% were seen once, and the ten largest hold 0.13%. The material sequenced was naive CD4+ T cells sorted from blood. Subset here: CD45RA+ positively selected. The origin of the receptors is a man younger than 35 in good health.

The V call is TRBV28, the J call TRBJ2-7; D is unresolved. The germline CDR1 and CDR2 sequences are MDHEN and SYDVKM. The length of the CDR3 is 13 residues. V was cut by 2 bases and J by 1 base, with 6 bases left in between. The CDR3 is CASSLGASYEQYF. CDR3 nucleotides: TGTGCCAGCAGTTTAGGAGCTTCCTACGAGCAGTACTTC.

This clone was recorded only once. This sequence joins TRBV11-2 and TRBJ2-3; TRBD2 matches 8 bases. Germline CDR1 reads SGHAT; CDR2 reads FQNNGV. V trimming: 3 bases; J trimming: 1 base; junction bases outside the gene matches: 6. This CDR3 region has 16 residues. CDR3: CASSFSGGRRTDTQYF. The CDR3 nucleotides read TGTGCCAGCAGCTTTTCGGGGGGGAGACGCACAGATACGCAGTATTTT.

Turning to this clone: The sample carries other DNA sequences with the same CDR3. The genes are TRBV5-1 and TRBJ2-7, with 7 bases aligning to TRBD1. The J segment lost 3 bases and the V segment lost 4 bases, leaving 10 bases of the junction unmatched. The CDR3 extends over 15 amino acids. CDR1 is SGHRS and CDR2 is YFSETQ in the germline V gene. The DNA for the CDR3 is TGCGCCAGCAGCCCTTGGACAGGCGGCGGCTACGAGCAGTACTTC. It specifies CASSPWTGGGYEQYF.

Details on this clone: Other DNA sequences in the same sample also yield this CDR3. The V gene is TRBV5-1, the J gene TRBJ1-6; TRBD1 agrees at 9 bases. There are 15 residues in the CDR3. From germline, CDR1 is SGHRS and CDR2 YFSETQ. Losses at the gene ends were 0 bases for V and 8 bases for J; bases not matched to a gene: 3. Here the CDR3 reads CASSLEGQGYSPLHF. DNA of the CDR3: TGCGCCAGCAGCTTGGAAGGACAGGGGTATTCACCCCTCCACTTT.

The chain has TRBV7-2 and TRBJ1-2; 8 bases agree with TRBD1. The germline V gene has CDR1 SGHTA and CDR2 FQGNSA. V was pared by 4 bases and J by 2 bases, with 9 bases of the junction left unmatched. This CDR3 spans 16 amino acids. Here the CDR3 DNA reads TGTGCCAGCAGCTCGATGAGGACAGGGCTGAACTATGGCTACACCTTC. Amino acid sequence: CASSSMRTGLNYGYTF. Supplemented by reference TRBV7-2 and TRBJ1-2, the full variable domain reads GAGVSQSPSNKVTEKGKDVELRCDPISGHTALYWYRQSLGQGLEFLIYFQGNSAPDKSGLPSDRFSAERTGGSVSTLTIQRTQQEDSAVYLCASSSMRTGLNYGYTFGSGTRLTVV.

This chain connects TRBV13 to TRBJ1-4; D may be TRBD1 (5 bases). There are 17 residues in the CDR3. With 4 bases removed from V and 0 bases from J, the gap between germline ends came to 15 bases. Germline CDR1 PRHDT, CDR2 FYEKMQ (reference sequence). CDR3: CASSSGTVRATNEKLFF. The CDR3 bases are TGTGCCAGCAGCTCCGGGACGGTCCGTGCAACTAATGAAAAACTGTTTTTT.

The J gene is TRBJ1-5, the V gene TRBV30; D uncertain. Per germline, CDR1 GTSNPN and CDR2 SVGIG (reference sequence). Trimming removed 4 bases at V and 2 bases at J, with 18 bases between. The CDR3 totals 16 residues. The CDR3 sequence: CAWTKKIGPGNQPQHF. DNA of the CDR3: TGTGCCTGGACTAAAAAGATAGGGCCGGGCAATCAGCCCCAGCATTTT.

The J gene is TRBJ2-7, the V gene TRBV28; 9 bases line up with TRBD1. This CDR3 region has 16 residues. From germline, CDR1 is MDHEN and CDR2 SYDVKM. V lost 4 bases and J lost 3; bases outside the gene matches: 10. The CDR3 protein is CASSSPGTGLGYEQYF. CDR3 nucleotide sequence: TGTGCCAGCAGTTCACCCGGGACAGGGCTTGGCTACGAGCAGTACTTC.

The chain combines TRBV29-1 with TRBJ1-1; 9 bases line up with TRBD1. Trimming at V came to 6 bases and at J to 2 bases, leaving 4 bases not matched to a gene. CDR1 SQVTM and CDR2 ANQGSEA come from the germline V gene. This CDR3 has 13 residues. CDR3 amino acids: CSVPGQGNTEAFF. The CDR3 nucleotides are TGCAGCGTGCCGGGACAGGGAAACACTGAAGCTTTCTTT.

The chain has TRBV18 and TRBJ2-7, with a weak D call TRBD1 (6 bases). V lost 0 bases and J lost 0, with 12 bases in between. The CDR3 has 16 amino acids. Germline CDR1 reads KGHSH; CDR2 reads LQKENI. The CDR3 coding sequence is TGTGCCAGCTCACCACCAGGGACACGCAGCTCCTACGAGCAGTACTTC. Its translation is CASSPPGTRSSYEQYF.

The gene calls are TRBV9 and TRBJ2-7; 8 bases fit TRBD2. Germline V lookup: CDR1 SGDLS, CDR2 YYNGEE. J lost 3 bases, V lost 4 bases, and 6 bases had no gene match. The CDR3 runs 14 residues. The CDR3 region is CASSPGGARYEQYF. In DNA, the CDR3 is TGTGCCAGCAGCCCGGGAGGGGCGCGCTACGAGCAGTACTTC.

This clone has a single count. The gene calls are TRBV23-1 and TRBJ1-1; tentative D call: TRBD1 (5 bases). TRBV23-1 is an ORF; its function is uncertain. The CDR3 contains 14 residues. Trimming removed 5 bases from V and 5 bases from J, with 15 bases in between. CDR3 protein: CASSTQALGTEAFF. CDR3 coding DNA: TGCGCCAGCAGTACACAGGCCTTGGGGACTGAAGCTTTCTTT.

The chain employs TRBV29-1 and TRBJ1-5, with D possibly TRBD1 on 5 matching bases. CDR1 and CDR2 from the germline V gene are SQVTM and ANQGSEA. The CDR3 contains 12 residues. The CDR3 loop reads CGGGNSNQPQHF. CDR3 DNA: TGCGGGGGGGGAAATAGCAATCAGCCCCAGCATTTT. The full variable domain, with the rest looked up from reference TRBV29-1 and TRBJ1-5, is SAVISQKPSRDICQRGTSLTIQCQVDSQVTMMFWYRQQPGQSLTLIATANQGSEATYESGFVIDKFPISRPNLTFSTLTVSNMSPEDSSIYLCGGGNSNQPQHFGDGTRLSIL.

The V and J genes are TRBV27 and TRBJ2-3, with TRBD2 identical over 8 bases. In germline, CDR1 is MNHEY, CDR2 SMNVEV (reference sequence). CDR3 length equals 17 residues. Trimming at V came to 5 bases and at J to 0 bases, leaving 10 bases not matched to a gene. The CDR3 reads CASSEILADPSTDTQYF. CDR3 nucleotide sequence: TGTGCCAGCAGTGAGATACTAGCGGACCCTAGCACAGATACGCAGTATTTT.

On this clone itself: The sample carries other DNA sequences with the same CDR3. V usage is TRBV6-5 and J usage is TRBJ2-3; D gene unclear. The CDR3 has 12 amino acids. The V gene's germline CDR1 is MNHEY and CDR2 SVGAGI. V was clipped by 2 bases and J by 2 bases, with 2 bases between them. CDR3 nucleotide sequence: TGTGCCAGCAGTTACAACACAGATACGCAGTATTTT. Its translation: CASSYNTDTQYF.

The V and J genes are TRBV19 and TRBJ1-6; D uncertain. Looked up from germline, CDR1 is LNHDA and CDR2 is SQIVND (reference sequence). The ends were cut back, 5 bases at V and 9 bases at J, with 17 bases in the middle. CDR3 length: 15 residues. CDR3 sequence: CASSRQVVSSSPLHF. CDR3 DNA: TGTGCCAGTAGTCGGCAGGTGGTATCGAGTTCACCCCTCCACTTT.

As to this clone: The junction and the germline gene differ at one end; a read error may be behind it. V and J are TRBV7-7 and TRBJ2-1; tentatively, D is TRBD2 (5 bases). CDR3 length: 14 residues. The germline CDR1 and CDR2 sequences are SSHAT and FNYEAQ (reference sequence). CDR3 nucleotide sequence: TGTGCTAGCAGCTCAGGACTCTACTCGGATGAGCAGTTCTTC. Encoded protein: CASSSGLYSDEQFF.

This chain joins TRBV21-1 and TRBJ2-1; the table assigns TRBD1, which was not confirmed against the DNA. TRBV21-1 has pseudogene status. The CDR3 loop spans 16 amino acids. The CDR3 DNA reads as TGTGCCAGCAGCAAAGTTCCACCAGGGGGCAGGGGTGAGCAGTTCTTC. This encodes CASSKVPPGGRGEQFF.

The V gene is TRBV7-9, the J gene TRBJ1-6, with D perhaps TRBD1 (5 bases). The CDR3 spans 16 residues. Germline CDR1 SEHNR, CDR2 FQNEAQ (reference sequence). V dropped 0 bases and J dropped 7 bases, with 13 bases sitting between them. The CDR3 coding sequence is TGTGCCAGCAGCTTAGCGGCCCCCCAGGGAAATTCACCCCTCCACTTT. Protein: CASSLAAPQGNSPLHF.

The CDR3 is CAWSGRGVGRDTQYF. CDR3 bases: TGTGCCTGGAGTGGAAGGGGAGTGGGTCGGGATACGCAGTATTTT. This rearrangement joins TRBV30 to TRBJ2-3; D possibly uses TRBD1 or TRBD2 (5 bases each). This CDR3 has 15 residues. Germline V gives CDR1 GTSNPN, CDR2 SVGIG (reference sequence). V lost 1 base and J 6 bases, leaving 17 bases between the germline ends.

Only one count was recorded for this clone. The genes are TRBV28 and TRBJ2-7; D is unclear. Germline lookup yields CDR1 MDHEN and CDR2 SYDVKM. Trimming pared 5 bases from V and 7 bases from J, leaving 12 bases between. The CDR3 is 12 residues long. Here the CDR3 DNA reads TGTGCCAGCAGTCCTGTGGTGGGGGAGCAGTACTTC. This encodes CASSPVVGEQYF.

About this clone: The sample contains more than one DNA sequence encoding this CDR3. The gene calls are TRBV5-4 and TRBJ1-2; the D is unclear. V was trimmed by 0 bases and J by 2 bases, leaving 5 bases between them. The CDR3 has 13 residues. Germline lookup yields CDR1 SGHNT and CDR2 YYREEE (reference sequence). CDR3 sequence: CASSLDGNYGYTF. The CDR3 region has the DNA TGTGCCAGCAGCTTGGACGGAAACTATGGCTACACCTTC.

This chain connects TRBV5-4 to TRBJ1-1; D is undetermined. CDR1 SGHNT and CDR2 YYREEE come from the germline V gene (reference sequence). The V gene lost 4 bases and the J gene lost 0 bases, with 13 bases spanning the gap. The CDR3 sequence is 15 residues long. CDR3: CASSKRANMNTEAFF. In DNA, the CDR3 is TGTGCCAGCAGCAAAAGGGCAAACATGAACACTGAAGCTTTCTTT.

The genes are TRBV6-6 and TRBJ2-3; no firm D call. Germline values: CDR1 MNHNY, CDR2 SVGAGI (reference sequence). The length of the CDR3 is 13 residues. The ends were cut back, 5 bases at V and 4 bases at J, with 10 bases in the middle. CDR3 in amino acids: CASSTAGADTQYF. The CDR3 DNA is TGTGCCAGCAGTACCGCTGGCGCAGATACGCAGTATTTT.

The gene calls are TRBV11-2 and TRBJ2-1; 10 bases are a match to TRBD2. Germline CDR1 and CDR2: SGHAT and FQNNGV. The V segment lost 4 bases and the J segment 7 bases; nucleotides outside the gene matches: 13. There are 17 residues in the CDR3. The CDR3 loop reads CASSSIKRGLARNEQFF. The CDR3 coding sequence is TGTGCCAGCAGCTCCATTAAAAGGGGACTAGCGCGGAATGAGCAGTTCTTC.

V is TRBV10-2 and J is TRBJ1-6; D possibly corresponds to TRBD1 (6 bases). This CDR3 is 18 amino acids long. Germline lookup yields CDR1 WSHSY and CDR2 SAAADI. With 1 base removed from V and 0 bases from J, the gap between germline ends came to 13 bases. The CDR3 loop reads CASSEWAGVSSYNSPLHF. CDR3 coding DNA: TGCGCCAGCAGTGAGTGGGCAGGGGTGAGCTCCTATAATTCACCCCTCCACTTT.

This chain joins TRBV19 and TRBJ1-4; a weak D match, TRBD1 (5 bases). This CDR3 contains 15 residues. Germline V gene sequence: CDR1 LNHDA, CDR2 SQIVND (reference sequence). V was pared by 2 bases and J by 2 bases, with 9 bases between. The CDR3 sequence is CASSIFQGTNEKLFF. The CDR3 DNA reads TGTGCCAGTAGTATATTTCAGGGTACTAATGAAAAACTGTTTTTT. The full variable domain, in which reference TRBV19 and TRBJ1-4 provide the parts outside the CDR3, is DGGITQSPKYLFRKEGQNVTLSCEQNLNHDAMYWYRQDPGQGLRLIYYSQIVNDFQKGDIAEGYSVSREKKESFPLTVTSAQKNPTAFYLCASSIFQGTNEKLFFGSGTQLSVL.

The chain links TRBV12-5 to TRBJ2-7; a weak D match, TRBD2 (6 bases). Looked up from germline, CDR1 is LGHNT and CDR2 is FRNRAP. The length of the CDR3 is 14 residues. V was pared by 4 bases and J by 3 bases, with 13 bases between. In nucleotides, the CDR3 is TGTGCTAGTGGTTCTCGGACGGACTACTACGAGCAGTACTTC. Translation: CASGSRTDYYEQYF. Looking up the rest from reference TRBV12-5 and TRBJ2-7 gives the full variable domain: DARVTQTPRHKVTEMGQEVTMRCQPILGHNTVFWYRQTMMQGLELLAYFRNRAPLDDSGMPKDRFSAEMPDATLATLKIQPSEPRDSAVYFCASGSRTDYYEQYFGPGTRLTVT.